This T cell receptor (beta chain) was recorded in a study of identical twins. Each CDR3 protein is one row after TCRdb ran MiXCR on the 5' RACE reads. The sample lists about 300,000 distinct CDR3 sequences, approximately 13% occurring once. Germline CDR1 and CDR2: SEHNR and FQNEAQ (reference sequence). The V segment lost 4 bases and the J segment 7 bases; nucleotides outside the gene matches: 11. CDR3 length: 16 residues. In its sample, this clonotype was seen a few times. In addition, the sample was reused for a study of yellow fever vaccine responses in identical twins.

The clonotype was recovered from a woman under 30 in good health. Sequencing input: CD8+ T cells sorted from blood. The chain carries TRBV7-9 and TRBJ2-1; TRBD1 agrees at 9 bases. The CDR3 loop is CASSSRYRGRVNEQFF. In DNA form, the CDR3 reads TGTGCCAGCAGCTCACGGTACAGGGGGCGTGTGAATGAGCAGTTCTTC.